There are a few counts of the clone carrying this TCR beta chain. Antigen: not known. The sample originates from a study of T cell repertoires in cytomegalovirus infection. Study-level background: Used in the study were CMV epitopes, some recently identified and HLA-C-restricted, others well-studied and HLA-B-restricted. Shared public TCR beta signatures pointed to both CMV infection and a matching HLA type.

TCRdb fed the reads into MiXCR, producing one record per CDR3 protein. Among hundreds of thousands of distinct CDR3 sequences listed, 30% to 40% were seen once. V trimming: 2 bases; J trimming: 6 bases; junction bases outside the gene matches: 3. Germline CDR1 reads SGHNT; CDR2 reads YENEEA. The CDR3 totals 14 residues. Study-level points and caveats: Summed frequency of shared TCR beta families picked out CMV carriers who also had the relevant HLA.

The genes are TRBV11-3 and TRBJ2-1, with TRBD2 matching over 8 bases. This material consisted of cultured PBMCs, taken from culture after CMV antigen stimulation. The receptor comes from a human donor in good health (CMV status not recorded). Some clones in this sample may be carry-over from other donors' samples. DNA of the CDR3: TGTGCCAGCAGCTTATCGACTAGCGTCAATGAGCAGTTCTTC. It yields the protein CASSLSTSVNEQFF.